The source of this T cell receptor beta chain is a study of T cells after yellow fever vaccination. The study, taken as a whole, reports: Weaker, the secondary response peaked sooner, at day 5 versus 15.

In this sample, this clonotype turned up many times. Its antigen is unknown. 5'RACE template switching added a universal primer site and UMIs to TCR cDNA. TCRdb re-called the 5' RACE reads through MiXCR, storing one row per CDR3 protein. The sample includes under 300,000 distinct CDR3 sequences, over 6.5% of them seen just once. This CDR3 has 16 residues. V dropped 6 bases and J dropped 0 bases, with 18 bases sitting between them. The germline CDR1 and CDR2 sequences are LNHDA and SQIVND (reference sequence). Here the sequenced sample was CD4+ T cells sorted from PBMCs, taken on the day of the yellow fever booster vaccination. The receptor's source is a man aged 25-45 years who received the YFV17D yellow fever vaccine. V usage is TRBV19 and J usage is TRBJ2-7; perhaps TRBD2 as D (6 bases). The CDR3 DNA reads TGTGCCAGTAGCCGAGGCATCGACGGGAGCTCCTACGAGCAGTACTTC. It codes for CASSRGIDGSSYEQYF.